This TCR beta chain was sequenced in a study of control samples from healthy donors and cancer patients. The CDR3 length is 15 residues. Germline CDR1 reads SGDLS; CDR2 reads YYNGEE. The V end lost 4 bases, the J end lost 3 bases, and 16 bases lay between the germline ends. Regarding this clone: Other DNA sequences in the same sample also yield this CDR3.

Assay used: immunoSEQ multiplex PCR; TCRdb lists only in-frame clones, some missing. The sample includes tens of thousands of clones, about 85% of them seen just once. V and J are TRBV9 and TRBJ1-1; D is unclear. The sequencing sample was made of blood. The sequence was collected from a young man in good health. CDR3 region: CASSPRQPGYTEAFF. CDR3 bases: TGTGCCAGCAGCCCGCGGCAGCCCGGGTACACTGAAGCTTTCTTT.